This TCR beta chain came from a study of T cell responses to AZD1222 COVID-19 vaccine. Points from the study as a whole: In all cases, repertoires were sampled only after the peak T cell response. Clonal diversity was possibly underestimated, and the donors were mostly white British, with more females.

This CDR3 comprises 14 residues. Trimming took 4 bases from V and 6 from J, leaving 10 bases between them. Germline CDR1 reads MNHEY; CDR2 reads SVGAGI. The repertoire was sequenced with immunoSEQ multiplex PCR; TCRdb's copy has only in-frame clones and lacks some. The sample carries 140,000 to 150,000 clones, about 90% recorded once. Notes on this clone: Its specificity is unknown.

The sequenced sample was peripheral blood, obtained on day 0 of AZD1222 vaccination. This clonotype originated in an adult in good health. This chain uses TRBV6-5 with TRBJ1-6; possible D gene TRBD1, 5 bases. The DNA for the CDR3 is TGTGCCAGCAGTTCGACAGCTGCTAATTCACCCCTCCACTTT. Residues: CASSSTAANSPLHF.